This T cell receptor beta chain came from a study of T-cell memory formation after mild COVID-19. Germline V gene data show CDR1 as SGHRS and CDR2 as YFSETQ. The CDR3 loop spans 15 amino acids. Germline trimming cut 0 bases from V and 6 bases from J; bases unmatched to any gene: 8. TCRdb called the 5' RACE reads again in MiXCR, with one record for every CDR3 protein. In the table there are tens of thousands of distinct CDR3 sequences, 10% to 15% of which are singletons. The sample consisted of PBMCs or a T cell subset sorted from them (not recorded which). The receptor was isolated from an adult woman who had mild COVID-19 (a few samples of this study predate the infection). Cell type and time point are not known. This chain uses TRBV5-1 with TRBJ2-7, with 8 bases lining up with TRBD2. CDR3 protein: CASSLGVAGIPEQYF. In nucleotides, the CDR3 is TGCGCCAGCAGCTTGGGGGTAGCGGGAATCCCCGAGCAGTACTTC. The full variable domain, its missing parts supplied by reference TRBV5-1 and TRBJ2-7, is KAGVTQTPRYLIKTRGQQVTLSCSPISGHRSVSWYQQTPGQGLQFLFEYFSETQRNKGNFPGRFSGRQFSNSRSEMNVSTLELGDSALYLCASSLGVAGIPEQYFGPGTRLTVT.